This record concerns one T cell receptor beta chain sequence. Its recognized antigen is unknown. There are no base qualities to consult, and no much larger clone falls within one base. For the CD8 naive samples, CD45RO-negative cells were positively selected for CCR7, yielding a CD45RA+CCR7+ population from which TemRA cells were excluded. Donors were healthy HIV-negative adults with no recently reported acute infections or vaccinations. Every donor was a Caucasian adult residing in Nashville, Tennessee, USA. Blood was obtained by leukapheresis, after which PBMCs were separated by Ficoll-Histopaque density gradient centrifugation and cryopreserved in liquid nitrogen vapor phase. Purity and quantity of every magnetically sorted T cell population were checked by analytical flow cytometry. From each sorted fraction, genomic DNA was isolated and quantified by UV absorbance on a Nanodrop 2000c. Using the deep immunoSEQ assay, TCR CDR3 regions were amplified from genomic DNA by multiplex PCR. Extracted genomic DNA from each cell subset was spread evenly across all wells of several immunoSEQ 96-well plates, with each plate serving as a replicate. For sorted subsets, 150 to 250 ng of genomic DNA, equivalent to around 31,000 T cell genomes, went into each replicate PCR. The purified libraries were quantified using a Qubit 3.0 fluorometer, sized with a Bioanalyzer 2100, and then quantified again using the KAPA Library Quantification kit. Each immunoSEQ 96-well plate was sequenced on its own single-read 150-cycle Illumina NextSeq 550 flow cell. The study's processing was this. Because only junctional sequences without quality scores were contained in the immunoSEQ output, filtering matching that applied to full-length reads could not be performed. To assign V/J genes and CDR3, sequences were annotated using PyIR, a Python wrapper for IgBLAST v1.9, with IMGT germline references. Reads with weak V/J assignments (E-value above 1e-6), missing CDR3, stop codons, out-of-frame junctions, or ambiguous translated residues were removed. A V3J clonotype was defined by an identical inferred V gene, J gene, and CDR3 amino acid sequence. The percentage overlap between two repertoires was calculated by dividing the number of shared unique clonotypes by the size of the smaller repertoire. Repertoire richness was assessed with RTK rarefaction, the Chao1 estimator, and Recon v2.1 estimates of unobserved clonotypes. For all TCRbeta clonotypes obtained by the gDNA method from a few donors, generation probabilities were computed with OLGA. TCRdb mirrors the immuneACCESS table, restricted to in-frame sequences. Some clones are absent from its copies; in checked studies, under half trace to an unresolved V gene, and the reason for the others is unknown. Clone size and V and J calls were adopted from that table, with D and trimming inferred from the DNA. The sample yields some 1,900,000 clones; just under 95% were counted once. The top ten clones comprise 0.9% to 1.5% of the sample.

These data originate in a study of shared clonotypes between healthy human individuals (dated by TCRdb to the early 2020s). For the study in its entirety: A few men and a couple of women, aged 18 to 49 years, made up the cohort. For each donor, CD4 naive and CD4 memory were each given three plates, CD8 naive was given two plates, and CD8 memory was given one plate. Different laboratories and diverse techniques were used to prepare libraries and sequence TCR repertoires, to increase sequencing depth and limit assay-specific biases. Each donor's leukapheresis produced roughly between roughly 0.85 and 9.5 billion PBMCs. To estimate repertoire size and how much clonotypes are shared between individuals, the study performed deep sequencing of blood TCR repertoires from a handful of healthy adults. General study outcomes and caveats: Because the study included a small number of donors, the genetic and exposure-history diversity represented was limited. Sampling was restricted to blood, and TCR repertoires in tissues likely differ from the TCR repertoires found in blood. Across a handful of donors, approximately 5% of naive CD4, roughly 3.5% of naive CD8, approximately 2.5% of memory CD4, and 0.3% to 0.45% of memory CD8 clonotypes were shared. Compared with non-shared clonotypes, the clonotypes found in all four sorted-subset donors had higher generation probabilities. Estimated clonotype richness was generally larger for naive than for memory subsets. Pairwise subsampling led to the expectation that sequencing depth would affect the degree of clonotype sharing among donors. Even with the large sequencing depth, rarefaction of the sorted-subset datasets indicated that sequencing was incomplete.

From a lookup of the germline V gene, CDR1 and CDR2 are MGHDK and SYGVNS. V loses 1 base of germline sequence and J loses 4 bases, and the interval between the two ends is 10 bases. CDR3 length: 14 amino acids, cysteine to phenylalanine. The CDR3 DNA has 42 bases and is translated from base 1. The rearrangement joined TRBV25-1 to TRBJ1-2; the D gene is possibly TRBD1, with 6 bases matching. Sequencing was done on a sample of naive CD8+ T cells sorted from blood. The cell subset or site label, read with the paper, signifies: CD45RA+CCR7+. This receptor was taken from a man aged 18 to 35 in good health. The nucleotide sequence is given as TGTGCCAGCAGTGAATTGGGGGGCGGCTATGGCTACACCTTC. The resulting protein is CASSELGGGYGYTF.